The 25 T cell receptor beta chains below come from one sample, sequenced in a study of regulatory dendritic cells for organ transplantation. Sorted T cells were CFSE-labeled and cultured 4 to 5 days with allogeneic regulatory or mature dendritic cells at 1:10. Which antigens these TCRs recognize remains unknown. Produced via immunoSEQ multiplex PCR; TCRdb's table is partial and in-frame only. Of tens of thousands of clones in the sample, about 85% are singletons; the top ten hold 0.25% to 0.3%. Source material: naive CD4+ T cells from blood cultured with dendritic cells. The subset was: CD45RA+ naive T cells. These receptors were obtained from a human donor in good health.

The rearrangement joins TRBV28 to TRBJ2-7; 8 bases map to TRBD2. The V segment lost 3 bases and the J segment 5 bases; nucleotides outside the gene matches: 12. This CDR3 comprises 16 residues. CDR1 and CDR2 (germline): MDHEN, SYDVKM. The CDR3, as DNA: TGTGCCAGCAGTTTCGCAGGGACTAGGGTTGGGAACGAGCAGTACTTC. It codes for CASSFAGTRVGNEQYF.

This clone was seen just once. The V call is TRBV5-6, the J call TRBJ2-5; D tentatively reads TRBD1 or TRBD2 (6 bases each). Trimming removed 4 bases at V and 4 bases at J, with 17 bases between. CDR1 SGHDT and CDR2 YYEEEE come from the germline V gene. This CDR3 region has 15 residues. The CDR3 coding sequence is TGTGCCAGCAGCCCGAGTTTTGGGGGGCGAGAGACCCAGTACTTC. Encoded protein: CASSPSFGGRETQYF.

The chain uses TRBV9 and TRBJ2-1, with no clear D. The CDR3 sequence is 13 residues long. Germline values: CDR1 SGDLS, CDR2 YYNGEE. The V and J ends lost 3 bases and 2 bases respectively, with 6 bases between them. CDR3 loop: CASSARTYNEQFF. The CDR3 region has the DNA TGTGCCAGCAGCGCGAGAACCTACAATGAGCAGTTCTTC.

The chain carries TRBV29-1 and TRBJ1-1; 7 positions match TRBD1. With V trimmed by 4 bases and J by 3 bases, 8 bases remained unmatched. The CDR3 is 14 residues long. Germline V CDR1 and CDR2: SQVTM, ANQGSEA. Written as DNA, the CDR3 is TGCAGCGTTGTCCCCGACAGGGTGGACACTGAAGCTTTCTTT. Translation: CSVVPDRVDTEAFF. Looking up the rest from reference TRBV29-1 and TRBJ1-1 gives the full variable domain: SAVISQKPSRDICQRGTSLTIQCQVDSQVTMMFWYRQQPGQSLTLIATANQGSEATYESGFVIDKFPISRPNLTFSTLTVSNMSPEDSSIYLCSVVPDRVDTEAFFGQGTRLTVV.

Here the CDR3 DNA reads TGTGCCAGCAGACGTATGGATGAGCAGTTCTTC. Translating it yields CASRRMDEQFF. This sequence joins TRBV28 and TRBJ2-1; D not certain. The germline V gene has CDR1 MDHEN and CDR2 SYDVKM. V dropped 6 bases and J dropped 8 bases, with 8 bases sitting between them. This CDR3 is built from 11 residues. The complete variable domain, with remaining parts taken from reference TRBV28 and TRBJ2-1, reads DVKVTQSSRYLVKRTGEKVFLECVQDMDHENMFWYRQDPGLGLRLIYFSYDVKMKEKGDIPEGYSVSREKKERFSLILESASTNQTSMYLCASRRMDEQFFGPGTRLTVL.

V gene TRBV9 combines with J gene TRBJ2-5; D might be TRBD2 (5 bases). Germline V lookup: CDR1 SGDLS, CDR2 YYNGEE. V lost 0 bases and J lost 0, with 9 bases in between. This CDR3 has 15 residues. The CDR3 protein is CASSVGVANQETQYF. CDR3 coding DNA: TGTGCCAGCAGCGTAGGGGTAGCGAACCAAGAGACCCAGTACTTC.

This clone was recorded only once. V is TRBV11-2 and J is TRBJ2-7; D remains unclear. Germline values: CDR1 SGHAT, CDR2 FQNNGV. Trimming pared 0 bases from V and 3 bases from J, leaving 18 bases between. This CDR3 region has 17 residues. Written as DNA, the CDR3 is TGTGCCAGCAGCTTAGATGGTTTTAGGCACACTATCTACGAGCAGTACTTC. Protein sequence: CASSLDGFRHTIYEQYF.

CDR3 in amino acids: CASSESQSTDTQYF. The DNA for the CDR3 is TGTGCCAGCAGTGAGTCCCAAAGCACAGATACGCAGTATTTT. This sequence joins TRBV2 and TRBJ2-3; D is unresolved. This CDR3 comprises 14 residues. V lost 3 bases and J 0 bases, leaving 7 bases between the germline ends. Germline CDR1 SNHLY, CDR2 FYNNEI.

DNA for the CDR3: TGTGCAAGTCGCTTAGATCGTAACAGCAGCTCCTACGAGCAGTACTTC. This sequence encodes CASRLDRNSSSYEQYF. This rearrangement joins TRBV12-2 to TRBJ2-7; the D call TRBD1 from the table was never checked on the DNA. TRBV12-2 corresponds to a pseudogene. The CDR3 spans 16 residues.

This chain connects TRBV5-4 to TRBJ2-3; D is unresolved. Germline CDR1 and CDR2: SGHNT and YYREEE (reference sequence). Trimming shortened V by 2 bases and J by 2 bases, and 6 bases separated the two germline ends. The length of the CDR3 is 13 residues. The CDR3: CASSFTDTDTQYF. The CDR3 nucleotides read TGTGCCAGCAGCTTCACAGACACAGATACGCAGTATTTT.

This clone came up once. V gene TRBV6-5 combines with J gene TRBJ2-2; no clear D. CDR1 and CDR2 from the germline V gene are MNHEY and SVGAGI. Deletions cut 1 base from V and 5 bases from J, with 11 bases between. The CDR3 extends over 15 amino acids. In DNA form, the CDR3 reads TGTGCCAGCAGTTACTTTCGCCTGGGGACCGGGGAGCTGTTTTTT. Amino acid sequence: CASSYFRLGTGELFF.

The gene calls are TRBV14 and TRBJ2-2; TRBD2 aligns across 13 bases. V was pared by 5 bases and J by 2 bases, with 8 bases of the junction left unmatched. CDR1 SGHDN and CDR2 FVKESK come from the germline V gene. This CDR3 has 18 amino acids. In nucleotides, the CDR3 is TGTGCCAGCAGCTTCGGACTAGCGGGAGTAGGAAACACCGGGGAGCTGTTTTTT. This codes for CASSFGLAGVGNTGELFF.

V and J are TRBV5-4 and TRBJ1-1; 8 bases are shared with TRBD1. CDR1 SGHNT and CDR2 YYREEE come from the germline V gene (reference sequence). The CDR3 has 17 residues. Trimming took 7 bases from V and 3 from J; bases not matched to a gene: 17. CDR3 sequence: CASGPFRTGRAYTEAFF. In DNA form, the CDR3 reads TGTGCCAGCGGCCCATTTCGGACAGGGAGGGCGTACACTGAAGCTTTCTTT.

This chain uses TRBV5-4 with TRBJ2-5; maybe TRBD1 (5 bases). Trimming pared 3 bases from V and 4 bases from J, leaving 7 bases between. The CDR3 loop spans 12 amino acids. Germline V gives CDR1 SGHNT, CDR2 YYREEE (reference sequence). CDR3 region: CASSWTRETQYF. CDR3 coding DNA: TGTGCCAGCAGCTGGACACGAGAGACCCAGTACTTC.

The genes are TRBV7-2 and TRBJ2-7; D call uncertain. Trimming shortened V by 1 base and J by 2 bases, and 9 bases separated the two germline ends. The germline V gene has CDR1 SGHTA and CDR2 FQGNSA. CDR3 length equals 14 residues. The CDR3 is CASSLGSPPYEQYF. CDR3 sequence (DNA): TGTGCCAGCAGCTTAGGGTCGCCCCCCTACGAGCAGTACTTC. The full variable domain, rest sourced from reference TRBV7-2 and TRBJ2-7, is GAGVSQSPSNKVTEKGKDVELRCDPISGHTALYWYRQSLGQGLEFLIYFQGNSAPDKSGLPSDRFSAERTGGSVSTLTIQRTQQEDSAVYLCASSLGSPPYEQYFGPGTRLTVT.

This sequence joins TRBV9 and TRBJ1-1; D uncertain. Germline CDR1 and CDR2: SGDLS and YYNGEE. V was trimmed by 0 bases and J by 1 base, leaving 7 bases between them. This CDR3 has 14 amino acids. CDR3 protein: CASSVAPGNTEAFF. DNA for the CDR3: TGTGCCAGCAGCGTAGCTCCGGGGAACACTGAAGCTTTCTTT.

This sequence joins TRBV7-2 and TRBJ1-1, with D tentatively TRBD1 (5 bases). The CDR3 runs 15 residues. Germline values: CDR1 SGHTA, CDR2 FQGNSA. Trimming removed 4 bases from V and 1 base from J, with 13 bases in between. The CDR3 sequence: CASSSKTAGNTEAFF. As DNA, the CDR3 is TGTGCCAGCAGCTCCAAGACAGCTGGGAACACTGAAGCTTTCTTT.

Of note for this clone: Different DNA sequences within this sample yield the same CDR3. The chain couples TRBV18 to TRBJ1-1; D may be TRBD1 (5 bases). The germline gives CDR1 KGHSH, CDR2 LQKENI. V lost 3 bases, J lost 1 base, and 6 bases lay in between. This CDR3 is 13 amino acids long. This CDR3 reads CASSPQGNTEAFF. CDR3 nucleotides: TGTGCCAGCTCACCCCAGGGGAACACTGAAGCTTTCTTT.

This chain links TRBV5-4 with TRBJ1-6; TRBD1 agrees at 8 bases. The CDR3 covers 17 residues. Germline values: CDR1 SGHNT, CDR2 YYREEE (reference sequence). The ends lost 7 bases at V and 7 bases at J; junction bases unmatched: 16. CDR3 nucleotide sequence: TGTGCCAGCCGACAGGGGAGCTTAGAGGACGAAAATTCACCCCTCCACTTT. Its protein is CASRQGSLEDENSPLHF.

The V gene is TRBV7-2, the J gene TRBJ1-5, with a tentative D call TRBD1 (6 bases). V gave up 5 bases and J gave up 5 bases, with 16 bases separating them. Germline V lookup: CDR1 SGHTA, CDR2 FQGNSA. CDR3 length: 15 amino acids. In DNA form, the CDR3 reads TGTGCCAGCAGCCCGAACGGGGGCGGTTATCAGCCCCAGCATTTT. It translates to CASSPNGGGYQPQHF.

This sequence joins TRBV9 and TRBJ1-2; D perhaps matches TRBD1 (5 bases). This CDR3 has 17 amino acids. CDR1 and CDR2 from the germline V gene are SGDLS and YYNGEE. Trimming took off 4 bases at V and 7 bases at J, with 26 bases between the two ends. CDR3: CASSWGGAGMSRGGYTF. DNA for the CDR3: TGTGCCAGCAGCTGGGGCGGGGCAGGGATGTCGAGGGGTGGCTACACCTTC.

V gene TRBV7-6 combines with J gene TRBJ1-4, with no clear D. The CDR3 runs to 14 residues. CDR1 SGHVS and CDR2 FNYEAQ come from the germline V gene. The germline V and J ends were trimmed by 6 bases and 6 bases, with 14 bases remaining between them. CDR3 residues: CASRSGKGDEKLFF. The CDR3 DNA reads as TGTGCCAGCAGAAGTGGAAAGGGAGATGAAAAACTGTTTTTT.

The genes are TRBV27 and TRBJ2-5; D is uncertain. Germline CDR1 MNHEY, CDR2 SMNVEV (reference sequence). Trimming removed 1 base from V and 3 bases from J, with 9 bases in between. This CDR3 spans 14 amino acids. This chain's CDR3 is CASSLLSQKETQYF. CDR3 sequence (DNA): TGTGCCAGCAGTTTATTGTCCCAAAAAGAGACCCAGTACTTC.

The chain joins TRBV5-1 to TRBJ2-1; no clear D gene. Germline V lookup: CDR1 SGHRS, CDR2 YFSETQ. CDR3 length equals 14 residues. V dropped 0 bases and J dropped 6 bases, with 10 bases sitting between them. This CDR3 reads CASSLAPGTNEQFF. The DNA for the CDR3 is TGCGCCAGCAGCTTGGCCCCTGGTACCAATGAGCAGTTCTTC.

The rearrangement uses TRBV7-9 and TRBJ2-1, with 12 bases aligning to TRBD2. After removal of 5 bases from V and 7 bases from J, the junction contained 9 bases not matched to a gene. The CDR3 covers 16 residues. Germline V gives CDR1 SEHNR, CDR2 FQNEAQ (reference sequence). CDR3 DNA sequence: TGTGCCAGCAGCCCTCGGACTAGCGGGGCTACTAATGAGCAGTTCTTC. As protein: CASSPRTSGATNEQFF.